The 5 T cell receptor beta chains below all came from one sample that was sequenced in a study of blood T cells in healthy people across ages. A sample-barcoded 5' primer and a J-beta primer mix were used in a second PCR of about 7 to 12 cycles. A single record per CDR3 protein comes from TCRdb applying MiXCR to the 5' RACE reads. The sample lists about 1.1 million distinct CDR3 sequences; around two fifths were seen once. Sequences were obtained from blood. These receptor sequences come from a man aged 18 to 30 in good health.

The rearrangement joins TRBV12-3 or TRBV12-4 to TRBJ2-4; 12 nucleotides match TRBD2. This CDR3 has 16 residues. Trimming removed 5 bases from V and 2 bases from J; junction bases left unmatched: 4. CDR3 sequence reads: CASSLTSGGTKNIQYF. The CDR3 nucleotides read TGTGCCAGCAGTCTTACTAGCGGGGGGACCAAAAACATTCAGTACTTC.

The sample holds a few counts of this clonotype. This sequence joins TRBV6-6 and TRBJ2-5; 9 bases are shared with TRBD2. The length of the CDR3 is 16 residues. Germline-derived CDR1 and CDR2 are MNHNY and SVGAGI (reference sequence). The trim removed 5 bases at V and 1 base at J, leaving 8 bases unmatched. The CDR3 region is CASSTRSGGIQETQYF. CDR3 coding DNA: TGTGCCAGCAGTACCCGAAGCGGGGGGATCCAAGAGACCCAGTACTTC.

The chain has TRBV7-2 and TRBJ2-7; TRBD1 matches 9 bases. Germline V lookup: CDR1 SGHTA, CDR2 FQGNSA. V trimming: 3 bases; J trimming: 9 bases; junction bases outside the gene matches: 12. The CDR3 spans 15 residues. DNA of the CDR3: TGTGCCAGCAGCTTGGGACAGGGTACTAACCCGCGGCAGTACTTC. This gives the protein CASSLGQGTNPRQYF.

This rearrangement joins TRBV7-6 to TRBJ2-1; 7 bases align to TRBD2. Germline CDR1 reads SGHVS; CDR2 reads FNYEAQ. The CDR3 is 14 residues long. Trimming took 5 bases from V and 5 from J; bases not matched to a gene: 6. CDR3 sequence: CASSPRRGNNEQFF. DNA for the CDR3: TGTGCCAGCAGCCCCCGGCGGGGGAACAATGAGCAGTTCTTC.

This sequence joins TRBV3-1 and TRBJ2-1, with 7 nucleotides matching TRBD2. Germline assignment: CDR1 LGHDT and CDR2 YNNKEL (reference sequence). The CDR3 runs 12 residues. V lost 1 base, J lost 9 bases, and 0 bases stayed unmatched. As DNA, the CDR3 is TGTGCCAGCAGCCAAGGACTAGCTGAGCAGTTCTTC. Translation gives CASSQGLAEQFF.